A selection of T cell receptor beta chains follows, all from one sample in a study of blood T cell repertoires in COVID-19. TCRdb's copy holds only in-frame clones and misses some; the assay was immunoSEQ multiplex PCR. The sample includes 200,000 to 250,000 clones, 75% to 85% of them seen just once. The sample comprised peripheral blood. These receptors all come from a woman in her fifties or sixties with acute or convalescent COVID-19. Both conserved end residues are part of each CDR3. The D gene is left open where the match is weak. Clone size appears in some rows only: once, few, many, or a class for an expanded clone.

cdr3_aa: CASSPPAPDRSPDTQYF
cdr3_nt: TGTGCCAGCTCACCACCGGCCCCGGACAGATCCCCAGATACGCAGTATTTT
j_call: TRBJ2-3
v_call: TRBV18
clone_size: NA
d_call: NA

cdr3_aa: CSARPGYGYTF
cdr3_nt: TGCAGTGCTCGCCCAGGGTATGGCTACACCTTC
j_call: TRBJ1-2
v_call: TRBV20-1
clone_size: NA
d_call: NA

cdr3_aa: CASSQMGQGGEQYF
cdr3_nt: TGCGCCAGCAGCCAAATGGGACAGGGAGGGGAGCAGTACTTC
j_call: TRBJ2-7
v_call: TRBV5-1
clone_size: NA
d_call: TRBD1

cdr3_aa: CASSWGPAGELFF
cdr3_nt: TGTGCCAGCAGCTGGGGCCCCGCCGGGGAGCTGTTTTTT
j_call: TRBJ2-2
v_call: TRBV7-9
clone_size: NA
d_call: NA

cdr3_aa: CASSPTGLGNTIYF
cdr3_nt: TGTGCCAGCAGTCCGACAGGGTTAGGAAACACCATATATTTT
j_call: TRBJ1-3
v_call: TRBV27
clone_size: NA
d_call: TRBD1

cdr3_aa: CASSLRLGGGETQYF
cdr3_nt: TGTGCCAGCAGTTTACGCCTTGGGGGCGGGGAGACCCAGTACTTC
j_call: TRBJ2-5
v_call: TRBV28
clone_size: NA
d_call: NA

cdr3_aa: CASSLGRNTEAFF
cdr3_nt: TGTGCCAGCAGCTTAGGCAGGAACACTGAAGCTTTCTTT
j_call: TRBJ1-1
v_call: TRBV7-8
clone_size: NA
d_call: NA

cdr3_aa: CASSLIGQTNTGELFF
cdr3_nt: TGTGCCAGCAGCTTAATAGGACAGACAAACACCGGGGAGCTGTTTTTT
j_call: TRBJ2-2
v_call: TRBV11-3
clone_size: NA
d_call: NA

cdr3_aa: CASSSRAPVYNSPLHF
cdr3_nt: TGTGCCAGCAGCTCGCGGGCGCCAGTCTATAATTCACCCCTCCACTTT
j_call: TRBJ1-6
v_call: TRBV3-1/TRBV3-2
clone_size: NA
d_call: NA

cdr3_aa: CASSPGGGTDTQYF
cdr3_nt: TGTGCCAGCTCACCTGGCGGGGGCACAGATACGCAGTATTTT
j_call: TRBJ2-3
v_call: TRBV18
clone_size: NA
d_call: NA

cdr3_aa: CASSLEGVNSPLHF
cdr3_nt: TGTGCCAGCAGCTTGGAAGGAGTCAATTCACCCCTCCACTTT
j_call: TRBJ1-6
v_call: TRBV5-5
clone_size: once
d_call: NA

cdr3_aa: CASSYSTGVTEAFF
cdr3_nt: TGTGCCAGCAGTTACTCGACAGGGGTTACTGAAGCTTTCTTT
j_call: TRBJ1-1
v_call: TRBV6-6
clone_size: NA
d_call: TRBD1

cdr3_aa: CASRKSRANTEAFF
cdr3_nt: TGTGCCAGCAGGAAGAGCAGGGCGAACACTGAAGCTTTCTTT
j_call: TRBJ1-1
v_call: TRBV6-5
clone_size: NA
d_call: NA

cdr3_aa: CATSRSGAEETQYF
cdr3_nt: TGTGCCACCAGCAGGAGCGGTGCTGAAGAGACCCAGTACTTC
j_call: TRBJ2-5
v_call: TRBV15
clone_size: NA
d_call: NA

cdr3_aa: CVSSPGAPSYEQYF
cdr3_nt: TGTGTCAGCTCACCGGGGGCCCCCTCCTACGAGCAGTACTTC
j_call: TRBJ2-7
v_call: TRBV18
clone_size: NA
d_call: NA

cdr3_aa: CASSPGQGFITGELFF
cdr3_nt: TGCGCCAGCAGCCCGGGACAGGGTTTTATAACCGGGGAGCTGTTTTTT
j_call: TRBJ2-2
v_call: TRBV5-1
clone_size: NA
d_call: TRBD1

cdr3_aa: CASSLWGEGDTQYF
cdr3_nt: TGTGCCAGCAGCCTTTGGGGGGAGGGGGATACGCAGTATTTT
j_call: TRBJ2-3
v_call: TRBV5-4
clone_size: NA
d_call: TRBD2

cdr3_aa: CASSLTQGRNSYEQYF
cdr3_nt: TGCGCCAGCAGCTTGACGCAGGGTAGAAACTCCTACGAGCAGTACTTC
j_call: TRBJ2-7
v_call: TRBV5-1
clone_size: once
d_call: NA

cdr3_aa: CASSQDARGGRREQYF
cdr3_nt: TGCGCCAGCAGCCAAGATGCTCGGGGGGGCCGGAGGGAGCAGTACTTC
j_call: TRBJ2-7
v_call: TRBV4-3
clone_size: few
d_call: TRBD2

cdr3_aa: CASSYEQWAFF
cdr3_nt: TGTGCCAGCAGCTATGAACAGTGGGCTTTCTTT
j_call: TRBJ1-1
v_call: TRBV7-9
clone_size: NA
d_call: NA

cdr3_aa: CASSQNRGQDQPQHF
cdr3_nt: TGTGCCAGCAGCCAGAACAGGGGGCAGGACCAGCCCCAGCATTTT
j_call: TRBJ1-5
v_call: TRBV7-2
clone_size: NA
d_call: TRBD1

cdr3_aa: CASTGTGSGEQYF
cdr3_nt: TGCGCCAGCACCGGGACAGGGTCGGGCGAGCAGTACTTC
j_call: TRBJ2-7
v_call: TRBV10-1
clone_size: NA
d_call: TRBD1

cdr3_aa: CASSLFTRVNTEAFF
cdr3_nt: TGTGCCAGCAGCTTATTTACCCGGGTCAACACTGAAGCTTTCTTT
j_call: TRBJ1-1
v_call: TRBV11-2
clone_size: once
d_call: NA

cdr3_aa: CASGLVVGGWSPTDTQYF
cdr3_nt: TGTGCTAGTGGTTTGGTAGTAGGGGGTTGGAGCCCCACAGATACGCAGTATTTT
j_call: TRBJ2-3
v_call: TRBV12-5
clone_size: NA
d_call: NA

cdr3_aa: CASSSGGAGANVLTF
cdr3_nt: TGTGCCAGCAGCTCAGGGGGAGCTGGGGCCAACGTCCTGACTTTC
j_call: TRBJ2-6
v_call: TRBV6-2/TRBV6-3
clone_size: once
d_call: TRBD1

cdr3_aa: CASSPGGYEQYF
cdr3_nt: TGTGCCAGCAGTCCCGGGGGGTACGAGCAGTACTTC
j_call: TRBJ2-7
v_call: TRBV6-5
clone_size: NA
d_call: TRBD2

cdr3_aa: CASSFGGNRGYGYTF
cdr3_nt: TGCGCCAGCAGCTTTGGAGGCAACAGGGGATATGGCTACACCTTC
j_call: TRBJ1-2
v_call: TRBV5-1
clone_size: NA
d_call: TRBD1

cdr3_aa: CASRHRGAGSYEQYF
cdr3_nt: TGTGCCAGCAGACACAGGGGGGCTGGATCCTACGAGCAGTACTTC
j_call: TRBJ2-7
v_call: TRBV5-6
clone_size: NA
d_call: TRBD1

cdr3_aa: CASSAGGRGKSGYTF
cdr3_nt: TGTGCCAGCAGTGCCGGCGGCAGGGGCAAAAGTGGCTACACCTTC
j_call: TRBJ1-2
v_call: TRBV25-1
clone_size: few
d_call: NA

cdr3_aa: CASTTGETGELFF
cdr3_nt: TGCGCCAGCACCACCGGGGAAACCGGGGAGCTGTTTTTT
j_call: TRBJ2-2
v_call: TRBV5-1
clone_size: NA
d_call: NA

cdr3_aa: CASSQGGGRYTDTQYF
cdr3_nt: TGTGCCAGCAGCCAAGGGGGAGGGAGGTACACAGATACGCAGTATTTT
j_call: TRBJ2-3
v_call: TRBV3-1/TRBV3-2
clone_size: NA
d_call: TRBD2

cdr3_aa: CASSLVVATDQETQYF
cdr3_nt: TGTGCCAGCAGCTTAGTAGTCGCGACAGACCAAGAGACCCAGTACTTC
j_call: TRBJ2-5
v_call: TRBV7-9
clone_size: NA
d_call: NA

cdr3_aa: CASSHVQGSGVEKLFF
cdr3_nt: TGTGCCAGCAGCCACGTTCAGGGTTCGGGGGTTGAAAAACTGTTTTTT
j_call: TRBJ1-4
v_call: TRBV4-2
clone_size: many
d_call: NA

cdr3_aa: CASSPIGKQQYF
cdr3_nt: TGTGCCAGCTCACCAATCGGGAAGCAGCAGTACTTC
j_call: TRBJ2-7
v_call: TRBV18
clone_size: NA
d_call: NA

cdr3_aa: CASSQTGTDTQHF
cdr3_nt: TGTGCCAGCAGCCAAACCGGGACAGATACCCAGCATTTT
j_call: TRBJ1-5
v_call: TRBV4-2
clone_size: NA
d_call: TRBD1

cdr3_aa: CASSASGVSSYNSPLHF
cdr3_nt: TGTGCCAGCAGTGCCTCGGGGGTTTCCTCCTATAATTCACCCCTCCACTTT
j_call: TRBJ1-6
v_call: TRBV27
clone_size: NA
d_call: NA

cdr3_aa: CASSDGTLGRDGYTF
cdr3_nt: TGTGCCAGCAGCGACGGGACTCTGGGGCGAGATGGCTACACCTTC
j_call: TRBJ1-2
v_call: TRBV5-6
clone_size: NA
d_call: NA

cdr3_aa: CASSFPGAETQYF
cdr3_nt: TGTGCCAGCAGCTTCCCAGGGGCAGAGACCCAGTACTTC
j_call: TRBJ2-5
v_call: TRBV11-1
clone_size: NA
d_call: NA

cdr3_aa: CASSYAYTGEQFF
cdr3_nt: TGTGCCAGCAGTTACGCCTACACGGGTGAGCAGTTCTTC
j_call: TRBJ2-1
v_call: TRBV27
clone_size: NA
d_call: NA

cdr3_aa: CASSLAGRGFDEAFF
cdr3_nt: TGTGCCAGCAGCTTAGCGGGCAGGGGTTTCGATGAAGCTTTCTTT
j_call: TRBJ1-1
v_call: TRBV7-2
clone_size: NA
d_call: NA